The rows below give T cell receptor beta chains drawn from one sample of a study of shared clonotypes between healthy human individuals. Assay used: immunoSEQ multiplex PCR; TCRdb lists only in-frame clones, some missing. The sample includes roughly 410,000 clones, about 97% of them seen just once. Input material: memory CD8+ T cells sorted from blood. The receptors come from a young man in good health. The CDR3 runs from the conserved cysteine through the conserved F or W. A D gene is named only where the DNA matches it firmly. Rows may omit the clone size; those that give it use once, few, many or a size class.

clone_size | cdr3_length | d_call | j_call | v_call | cdr3_nt | cdr3_aa
. | 15 | . | TRBJ1-1 | TRBV11-2 | TGTGCCAGCAGCTTAGACGCCAACATGAACACTGAAGCTTTCTTT | CASSLDANMNTEAFF
. | 15 | . | TRBJ1-5 | TRBV7-3 | TGTGCCAGCAGACCCGACGGTCATAGCAATCAGCCCCAGCATTTT | CASRPDGHSNQPQHF
. | 14 | TRBD2 | TRBJ2-7 | TRBV7-2 | TGTGCCAGCAGCTACGGACTAGCGGGTTACGAGCAGTACTTC | CASSYGLAGYEQYF
. | 13 | TRBD1 | TRBJ1-3 | TRBV28 | TGTGCCAGCAGCTATACAGGGGGGTACACCATATATTTT | CASSYTGGYTIYF
. | 15 | . | TRBJ1-6 | TRBV30 | TGTGCCTGGAGTGTATTCACAGGGTATAATTCACCCCTCCACTTT | CAWSVFTGYNSPLHF
. | 11 | . | TRBJ2-3 | TRBV19 | TGTGCCAGTAGTATCAGAGATACGCAGTATTTT | CASSIRDTQYF
once | 13 | . | TRBJ2-3 | TRBV11-2 | TGTGCCAGCAGCTTTGGGGTGAGAGATACGCAGTATTTT | CASSFGVRDTQYF
. | 14 | . | TRBJ2-5 | TRBV27 | TGTGCCAGCAGTTTATCGGGATGGAGTGCGACCCAGTACTTC | CASSLSGWSATQYF
. | 16 | . | TRBJ2-3 | TRBV13 | TGTGCCAGCAGCTTAGGAGGGGTCCTGAGCACAGATACGCAGTATTTT | CASSLGGVLSTDTQYF
. | 14 | . | TRBJ2-7 | TRBV5-1 | TGCGCCAGCAGCTGGACTGAGAGCTCCTACGAGCAGTACTTC | CASSWTESSYEQYF
. | 15 | . | TRBJ2-5 | TRBV7-2 | TGTGCCAGCAGCTCCCACACAACGTACCAAGAGACCCAGTACTTC | CASSSHTTYQETQYF
once | 15 | . | TRBJ1-4 | TRBV5-1 | TGCGCCAGCAGCTTGGGGACGGCTCCTAATGAAAAACTGTTTTTT | CASSLGTAPNEKLFF
. | 13 | . | TRBJ2-7 | TRBV4-2 | TGTGCCAGCAGCCAGGGGTACTCCTACGAGCAGTACTTC | CASSQGYSYEQYF
. | 12 | . | TRBJ1-2 | TRBV5-6 | TGTGCCAGCAGCTTGGCTGGGGTAAGCTACACCTTC | CASSLAGVSYTF
. | 11 | . | TRBJ2-1 | TRBV20-1 | TGCAGTGCTAGGGCGGGGAATGAGCAGTTCTTC | CSARAGNEQFF
. | 12 | TRBD1 | TRBJ2-7 | TRBV28 | TGTGCCAGCTACGGACAGGCCTACGAGCAGTACTTC | CASYGQAYEQYF
. | 12 | . | TRBJ2-2 | TRBV10-3 | TGTGCCATACAGGTGAACACCGGGGAGCTGTTTTTT | CAIQVNTGELFF
. | 14 | . | TRBJ2-6 | TRBV19 | TGTGCCAGTAGTACAGGGTCTGGGGCCAACGTCCTGACTTTC | CASSTGSGANVLTF
. | 13 | TRBD1 | TRBJ1-3 | TRBV30 | TGTGCCTGGGGGACAGGGGGCGGAAACACCATATATTTT | CAWGTGGGNTIYF
. | 15 | . | TRBJ1-5 | TRBV27 | TGTGCCAGCAGTGCCCCAGGCTATAGCAATCAGCCCCAGCATTTT | CASSAPGYSNQPQHF
. | 13 | . | TRBJ1-5 | TRBV7-3 | TGTGCCAGCAGCTTAGGGCCCAATCAGCCCCAGCATTTT | CASSLGPNQPQHF
. | 15 | . | TRBJ2-2 | TRBV7-9 | TGTGCCAGCAGCTTAGTACAGGCGAACACCGGGGAGCTGTTTTTT | CASSLVQANTGELFF
. | 17 | TRBD2 | TRBJ2-1 | TRBV7-9 | TGTGCCAGCAGCCCATGGTCTAGACTAGCCTCCTACAATGAGCAGTTCTTC | CASSPWSRLASYNEQFF
. | 14 | . | TRBJ1-2 | TRBV28 | TGTGCCAGCAGTTTATTCAGACCTAACTATGGCTACACCTTC | CASSLFRPNYGYTF
. | 15 | TRBD2 | TRBJ2-1 | TRBV7-9 | TGTGCCAGCAGCTCACCTAGCGGCTTATACAATGAGCAGTTCTTC | CASSSPSGLYNEQFF
. | 15 | TRBD2 | TRBJ2-7 | TRBV7-2 | TGTGCCAGCAGCTTACATGGGACTATAAACTACGAGCAGTACTTC | CASSLHGTINYEQYF
. | 13 | . | TRBJ2-7 | TRBV5-1 | TGCGCCAGCAGCTTGGTCGGGAGCTACGAGCAGTACTTC | CASSLVGSYEQYF
. | 17 | TRBD2 | TRBJ2-2 | TRBV4-2 | TGTGCCAGCAGCCCTCAACCGCGACTAGCGGAAAACGGGGAGCTGTTTTTT | CASSPQPRLAENGELFF
few | 11 | . | TRBJ1-1 | TRBV20-1 | TGCAGTGCCCCGTTAGGCCCTGGTGCTTTCTTT | CSAPLGPGAFF
. | 16 | . | TRBJ2-1 | TRBV2 | TGTGCCAGCAGGGGCTTCGACAGGCCGGGAGTAAATGAGCAGTTCTTC | CASRGFDRPGVNEQFF
. | 15 | TRBD2 | TRBJ2-5 | TRBV6-5 | TGTGCCAGCAGGACACAGGAATGGGGGGGAGAGACCCAGTACTTC | CASRTQEWGGETQYF